This T cell receptor (beta chain) is drawn from a study of shared clonotypes between healthy human individuals. Study overall: CD4 naive and memory got three plates each, CD8 naive two, CD8 memory one. General study points: All-four-donor shared clonotypes had higher generation probabilities than non-shared clonotypes did.

Method: immunoSEQ multiplex PCR; TCRdb's copy keeps in-frame clones and lacks some. The sample has 2 million to 2.5 million clones, just over 90% seen once; the top ten hold roughly 0.36%. CDR1 and CDR2 from the germline V gene are MNHNY and SVGAGI (reference sequence). The V end lost 5 bases, the J end lost 7 bases, and 12 bases lay between the germline ends. CDR3 length: 12 residues. As to this clone: Its target is not known.

Donation came from healthy HIV-negative adults that had no recent acute infections or vaccinations. Splitting of CD4+ cells produced CD45RA+ naive and CD45RA-negative memory subsets. The chain uses TRBV6-6 and TRBJ2-7; no reliable D call. The sequence came from a man between 18 and 29 years old in good health. Some clones in this sample may be carry-over from other donors' samples. The sequenced material came from naive CD4+ T cells from PBMCs. Specified subset: CD45RA+ positively selected. The CDR3 DNA reads TGTGCCAGCAGTCCTCCGGGCGGAGAGCAGTACTTC. It specifies CASSPPGGEQYF.